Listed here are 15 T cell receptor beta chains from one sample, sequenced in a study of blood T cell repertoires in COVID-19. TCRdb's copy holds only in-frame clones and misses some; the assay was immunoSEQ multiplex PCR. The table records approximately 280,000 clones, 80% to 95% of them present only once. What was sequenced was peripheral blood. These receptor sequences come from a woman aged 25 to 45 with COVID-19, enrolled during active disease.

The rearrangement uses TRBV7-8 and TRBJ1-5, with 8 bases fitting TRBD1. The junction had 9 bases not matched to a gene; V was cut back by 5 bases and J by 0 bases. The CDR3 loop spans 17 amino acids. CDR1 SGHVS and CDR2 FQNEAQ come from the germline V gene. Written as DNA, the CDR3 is TGTGCCAGCAGCACCTACGGGACAGGAATTAGCAATCAGCCCCAGCATTTT. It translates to CASSTYGTGISNQPQHF.

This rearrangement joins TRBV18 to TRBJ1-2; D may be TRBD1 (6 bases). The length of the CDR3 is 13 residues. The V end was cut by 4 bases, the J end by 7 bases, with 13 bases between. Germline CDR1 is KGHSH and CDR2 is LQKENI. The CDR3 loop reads CASSLDRGIGYTF. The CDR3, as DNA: TGTGCCAGCTCACTGGACAGAGGTATTGGCTACACCTTC.

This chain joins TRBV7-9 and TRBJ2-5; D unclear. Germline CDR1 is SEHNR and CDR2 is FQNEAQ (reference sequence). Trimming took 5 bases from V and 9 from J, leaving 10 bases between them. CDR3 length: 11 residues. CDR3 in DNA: TGTGCCAGCAGCCCGGATCGGGCCCAGTACTTC. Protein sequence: CASSPDRAQYF. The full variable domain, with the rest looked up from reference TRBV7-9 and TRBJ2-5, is DTGVSQNPRHKITKRGQNVTFRCDPISEHNRLYWYRQTLGQGPEFLTYFQNEAQLEKSRLLSDRFSAERPKGSFSTLEIQRTEQGDSAMYLCASSPDRAQYFGPGTRLLVL.

This CDR3 is CAWRPRWDISYNEQFF. The DNA for the CDR3 is TGTGCCTGGAGGCCCCGGTGGGACATCTCCTACAATGAGCAGTTCTTC. The chain recombines TRBV30 with TRBJ2-1; possibly TRBD1 for D (6 bases). CDR1 and CDR2 from the germline V gene are GTSNPN and SVGIG (reference sequence). This CDR3 is built from 16 residues. Trimming left V 3 bases short and J 0 bases short, with 15 bases between.

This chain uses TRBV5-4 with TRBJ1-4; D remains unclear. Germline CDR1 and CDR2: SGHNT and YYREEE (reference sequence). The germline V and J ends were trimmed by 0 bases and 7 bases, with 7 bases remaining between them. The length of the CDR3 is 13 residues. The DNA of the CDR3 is TGTGCCAGCAGCTTGGCGATCGGTGAAAAACTGTTTTTT. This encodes CASSLAIGEKLFF.

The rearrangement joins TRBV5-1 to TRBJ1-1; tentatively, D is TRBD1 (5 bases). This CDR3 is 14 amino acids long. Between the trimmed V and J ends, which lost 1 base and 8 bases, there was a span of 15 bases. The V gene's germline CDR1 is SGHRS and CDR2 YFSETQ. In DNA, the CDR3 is TGCGCCAGCAGCTTGCCCAGGCCGGGGGGAGAAGCTTTCTTT. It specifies CASSLPRPGGEAFF.

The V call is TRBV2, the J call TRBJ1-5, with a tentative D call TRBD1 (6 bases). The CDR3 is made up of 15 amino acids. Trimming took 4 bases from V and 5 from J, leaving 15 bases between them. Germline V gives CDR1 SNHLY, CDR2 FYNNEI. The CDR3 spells CASSVDRSYYQPQHF. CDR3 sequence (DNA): TGTGCCAGCAGTGTTGACAGGTCCTACTATCAGCCCCAGCATTTT.

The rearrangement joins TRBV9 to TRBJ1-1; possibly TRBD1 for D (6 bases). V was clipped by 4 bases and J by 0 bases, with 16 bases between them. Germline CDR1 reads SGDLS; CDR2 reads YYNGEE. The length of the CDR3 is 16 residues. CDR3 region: CASSPLWDTLNTEAFF. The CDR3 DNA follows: TGTGCCAGCAGCCCCCTGTGGGACACCCTGAACACTGAAGCTTTCTTT.

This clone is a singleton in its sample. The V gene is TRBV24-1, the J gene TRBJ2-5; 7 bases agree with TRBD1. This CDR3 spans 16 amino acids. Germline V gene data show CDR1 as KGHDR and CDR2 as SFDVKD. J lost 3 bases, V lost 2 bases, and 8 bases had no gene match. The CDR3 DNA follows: TGTGCCACCAGTGATTCCGCGGACAGGCTTGAAGAGACCCAGTACTTC. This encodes CATSDSADRLEETQYF.

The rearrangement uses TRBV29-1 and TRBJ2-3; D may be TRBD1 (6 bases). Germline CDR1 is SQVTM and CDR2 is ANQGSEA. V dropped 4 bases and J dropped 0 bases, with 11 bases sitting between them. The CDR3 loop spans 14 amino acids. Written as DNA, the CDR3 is TGCAGCGTTGGATGGACAGCTAGCACAGATACGCAGTATTTT. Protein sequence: CSVGWTASTDTQYF.

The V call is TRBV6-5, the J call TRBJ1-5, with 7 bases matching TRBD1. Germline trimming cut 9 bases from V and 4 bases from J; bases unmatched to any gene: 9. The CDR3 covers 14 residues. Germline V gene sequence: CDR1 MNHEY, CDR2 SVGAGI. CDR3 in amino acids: CARDGTATNQPQHF. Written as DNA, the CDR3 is TGTGCCAGGGACGGGACAGCGACTAATCAGCCCCAGCATTTT.

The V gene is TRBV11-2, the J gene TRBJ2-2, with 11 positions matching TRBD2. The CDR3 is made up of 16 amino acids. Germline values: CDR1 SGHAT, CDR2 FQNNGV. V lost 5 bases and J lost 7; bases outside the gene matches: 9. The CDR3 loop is CASSRATSGSSGELFF. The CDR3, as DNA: TGTGCCAGCAGCCGAGCTACTAGCGGGAGTAGCGGGGAGCTGTTTTTT.

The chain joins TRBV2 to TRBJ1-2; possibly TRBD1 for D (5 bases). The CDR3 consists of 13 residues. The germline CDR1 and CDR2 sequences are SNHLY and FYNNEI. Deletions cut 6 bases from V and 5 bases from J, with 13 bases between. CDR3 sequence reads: CASRSFRDYGYTF. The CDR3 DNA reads TGTGCCAGCAGATCCTTCAGGGATTATGGCTACACCTTC.

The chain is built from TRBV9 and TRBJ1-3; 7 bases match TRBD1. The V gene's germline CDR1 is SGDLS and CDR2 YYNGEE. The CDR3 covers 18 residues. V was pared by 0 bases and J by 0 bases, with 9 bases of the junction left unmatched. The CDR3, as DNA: TGTGCCAGCAGCGTAGGGTGGGCAGGGGGAATCTCTGGAAACACCATATATTTT. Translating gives CASSVGWAGGISGNTIYF.

CDR3 nucleotides: TGTGCCAGCAGCTTAGTAGCGGGAGACGGTGAGCAGTTCTTC. Its translation is CASSLVAGDGEQFF. J is TRBJ2-1 and V is TRBV7-2; 9 bases map to TRBD2. The CDR3 has 14 residues. V was clipped by 1 base and J by 9 bases; unmatched bases: 4. Germline-derived CDR1 and CDR2 are SGHTA and FQGNSA.